The TCR beta chain under discussion was sequenced for a study of OX40 agonist ivuxolimab in advanced cancers. Study-level information: Three individuals attained partial responses, comprising one hepatocellular carcinoma case and two cutaneous melanoma cases.

The repertoire was sequenced with immunoSEQ multiplex PCR; TCRdb's copy has only in-frame clones and lacks some. The sample has approximately 58,000 clones, roughly 80% seen once. CDR3 size: 13 residues. The germline V gene encodes CDR1 SGDLS and CDR2 YYNGEE. V shed 3 bases and J shed 11 bases, with 17 bases lying between them. Study-level points and caveats: Some nonresponders also had low normalized T-cell clonal expansion. It was not determined which antigens were specifically recognized by the peripheral T cells that had undergone clonal expansion. Some of the lowest clonal expansion was seen in partial responders at 0.1-3.0 mg/kg.

A single count supports this clone. Antigen specificity is unknown. Sequencing used CD4+ or CD8+ T cells sorted from blood, obtained in a trial of the OX40 agonist ivuxolimab. This sequence joins TRBV9 and TRBJ1-1; TRBD1 might be the D (5 bases). This clonotype originated in an adult with an advanced solid tumor such as melanoma, head and neck, liver or kidney cancer. The CDR3 nucleotides read TGTGCCAGCAGCGCATATTACAGGAGTCGGGCTTTCTTT. It is translated as CASSAYYRSRAFF.